Following are 27 T cell receptor beta chains from one sample sequenced in a study of blood T cell repertoires in COVID-19. Assay: immunoSEQ multiplex PCR; the TCRdb copy retains only in-frame clones and omits some. The sample consists of around 190,000 clones, around 86% of them appearing once. Source material: PBMCs or T cells enriched from blood (not recorded which). Every receptor here comes from a man aged 35 to 55 with acute COVID-19.

This rearrangement joins TRBV9 to TRBJ1-3, with D perhaps matching TRBD1 (5 bases). The germline gives CDR1 SGDLS, CDR2 YYNGEE. V gave up 2 bases and J gave up 0 bases, with 6 bases separating them. The length of the CDR3 is 14 residues. The CDR3 protein is CASSVRVSGNTIYF. The CDR3 bases are TGTGCCAGCAGCGTCAGGGTCTCTGGAAACACCATATATTTT.

The chain couples TRBV28 to TRBJ1-5; 7 nucleotides match TRBD1. This CDR3 has 15 amino acids. J gave up 6 bases and V 6 bases, and 11 bases lay outside the gene matches. Germline CDR1 and CDR2: MDHEN and SYDVKM. The CDR3, as DNA: TGTGCCAGCAGCACACAGGGGTCTGGCCGTCAGCCCCAGCATTTT. This translates into CASSTQGSGRQPQHF. The full variable domain, completed using reference TRBV28 and TRBJ1-5, is DVKVTQSSRYLVKRTGEKVFLECVQDMDHENMFWYRQDPGLGLRLIYFSYDVKMKEKGDIPEGYSVSREKKERFSLILESASTNQTSMYLCASSTQGSGRQPQHFGDGTRLSIL.

This clone has a single count. The chain uses TRBV19 and TRBJ2-7, with 8 positions matching TRBD2. Germline trimming cut 4 bases from V and 5 bases from J; bases unmatched to any gene: 4. The CDR3 totals 13 residues. Germline V gene data show CDR1 as LNHDA and CDR2 as SQIVND (reference sequence). The CDR3 DNA reads as TGTGCCAGTAGTACGAGACTAGCGAACGAGCAGTACTTC. Its translation: CASSTRLANEQYF.

The rearrangement joins TRBV7-6 to TRBJ2-5, with TRBD1 matching over 8 bases. Germline loops: CDR1 SGHVS, CDR2 FNYEAQ. V was pared by 5 bases and J by 5 bases, with 1 base of the junction left unmatched. The CDR3 is 12 amino acids. CDR3: CASSQGAETQYF. As DNA, the CDR3 is TGTGCCAGCAGCCAGGGGGCGGAGACCCAGTACTTC. The whole variable domain, filled in from reference TRBV7-6 and TRBJ2-5, reads GAGVSQSPRYKVTKRGQDVALRCDPISGHVSLYWYRQALGQGPEFLTYFNYEAQQDKSGLPNDRFSAERPEGSISTLTIQRTEQRDSAMYRCASSQGAETQYFGPGTRLLVL.

V usage is TRBV28 and J usage is TRBJ1-6; 9 nucleotides line up with TRBD1. The CDR3 covers 15 residues. V lost 3 bases to trimming and J lost 10 bases; unmatched junction nucleotides: 7. From germline, CDR1 is MDHEN and CDR2 SYDVKM. CDR3 nucleotide sequence: TGTGCCAGCAGTTTGGGGGGGACAGGGAACTCACCCCTCCACTTT. Its protein product is CASSLGGTGNSPLHF. Drawing the rest from reference TRBV28 and TRBJ1-6, the complete variable domain is DVKVTQSSRYLVKRTGEKVFLECVQDMDHENMFWYRQDPGLGLRLIYFSYDVKMKEKGDIPEGYSVSREKKERFSLILESASTNQTSMYLCASSLGGTGNSPLHFGNGTRLTVT.

As for this clone: Mismatch with germline at one junction end may stem from a read error. The chain is built from TRBV11-3 and TRBJ2-3; TRBD1 matches 7 bases. From germline, CDR1 is SGHNT and CDR2 YENEEA. The CDR3 is made up of 12 amino acids. The CDR3 region is CASSLDQGVLEF. In DNA form, the CDR3 reads TGTGCCAGCAGCTTAGATCAGGGGGTCCTGGAGTTT.

The chain has TRBV6-4 and TRBJ2-5, with 8 bases identical to TRBD2. The germline V gene encodes CDR1 MRHNA and CDR2 SNTAGT. CDR3 length equals 13 residues. V dropped 10 bases and J dropped 4; count of bases not matched to a gene: 8. The CDR3 protein is CATPGLVRETQYF. DNA of the CDR3: TGTGCCACCCCGGGACTAGTACGAGAGACCCAGTACTTC.

The rearrangement uses TRBV7-9 and TRBJ2-5; TRBD1 agrees at 7 bases. The CDR3 runs to 14 residues. Per germline, CDR1 SEHNR and CDR2 FQNEAQ (reference sequence). The trim removed 9 bases at V and 3 bases at J, leaving 10 bases unmatched. The CDR3 here is CARGTGDLEETQYF. The CDR3 DNA reads TGTGCCAGGGGAACAGGGGACCTCGAAGAGACCCAGTACTTC.

The chain carries TRBV9 and TRBJ2-3; perhaps TRBD2 as D (5 bases). Per the germline V gene, CDR1 is SGDLS and CDR2 is YYNGEE. The V and J ends lost 0 bases and 7 bases respectively, with 15 bases between them. CDR3 length: 15 residues. The CDR3 here is CASSVAGLEGHTQYF. As DNA, the CDR3 is TGTGCCAGCAGCGTAGCAGGACTCGAGGGCCATACGCAGTATTTT.

CDR3 amino acids: CAWSPRGRPYGYTF. CDR3 nucleotides: TGTGCCTGGAGTCCCAGGGGGCGTCCCTATGGCTACACCTTC. The gene calls are TRBV30 and TRBJ1-2; 8 positions agree with TRBD1. The CDR3 loop spans 14 amino acids. Germline CDR1 and CDR2: GTSNPN and SVGIG (reference sequence). The J segment lost 4 bases and the V segment lost 2 bases, leaving 6 bases of the junction unmatched.

The chain combines TRBV19 with TRBJ1-4; the D is unclear. This CDR3 has 15 residues. Germline CDR1 and CDR2: LNHDA and SQIVND (reference sequence). The V end was cut by 1 base, the J end by 9 bases, with 15 bases between. The CDR3 DNA sequence: TGTGCCAGTAGTATAGGGGAGGCCTTCAGGAAAAAACTGTTTTTT. Translated: CASSIGEAFRKKLFF.

In DNA form, the CDR3 reads TGTGCCAGCAGCTACAGCGGAACTAACTATGGCTACACCTTC. It is translated as CASSYSGTNYGYTF. The gene calls are TRBV7-9 and TRBJ1-2; D is undetermined. The CDR3 has 14 amino acids. The V gene's germline CDR1 is SEHNR and CDR2 FQNEAQ (reference sequence). Trimming shortened V by 4 bases and J by 0 bases, and 9 bases separated the two germline ends.

This sequence joins TRBV2 and TRBJ2-1, with D possibly TRBD2 on 5 matching bases. The CDR3 is 17 residues long. V lost 5 bases and J lost 8, with 25 bases in between. Germline assignment: CDR1 SNHLY and CDR2 FYNNEI. CDR3 DNA sequence: TGTGCCAGCAGTTGGTATTGGACCCCACGGGAAGACGATGAGCAGTTCTTC. This encodes CASSWYWTPREDDEQFF.

In DNA form, the CDR3 reads TGTGCCAGCAGTTCCGTCCCGACTAGCGGGAGGGTCGAGCAGTACTTC. Translated, it gives CASSSVPTSGRVEQYF. This rearrangement joins TRBV27 to TRBJ2-7; 14 positions match TRBD2. The length of the CDR3 is 16 residues. The trim removed 4 bases at V and 6 bases at J, leaving 8 bases unmatched. CDR1 and CDR2 (germline): MNHEY, SMNVEV (reference sequence).

The genes are TRBV6-4 and TRBJ1-2; D unresolved. Per the germline V gene, CDR1 is MRHNA and CDR2 is SNTAGT. The CDR3 consists of 13 residues. The V end was cut by 4 bases, the J end by 8 bases, with 14 bases between. In DNA form, the CDR3 reads TGTGCCAGCAGTGTTGGTGAGGGTCAAGGCTACACCTTC. This translates into CASSVGEGQGYTF.

The genes are TRBV11-2 and TRBJ2-5, with 8 bases matching TRBD1. The germline V gene has CDR1 SGHAT and CDR2 FQNNGV. The CDR3 has 16 amino acids. Trimming took 4 bases from V and 5 from J; bases not matched to a gene: 12. CDR3 DNA sequence: TGTGCCAGCAGCTCGGGGACAGGAGGGGACGGGGAGACCCAGTACTTC. Encoded protein: CASSSGTGGDGETQYF.

The J gene is TRBJ2-5, the V gene TRBV3-1 (or the pseudogene TRBV3-2); TRBD2 matches 10 bases. The CDR3 runs 18 residues. The germline V gene has CDR1 LGHDT and CDR2 YNNKEL (reference sequence). V dropped 1 base and J dropped 4; count of bases not matched to a gene: 12. The CDR3 bases are TGTGCCAGCAGCCAAGTTCGATGGACTAGCGGAGCTCGAGAGACCCAGTACTTC. The encoded protein is CASSQVRWTSGARETQYF.

In its sample, this clone was seen a few times. This rearrangement joins TRBV4-1 to TRBJ2-1; 10 bases agree with TRBD2. After removal of 6 bases from V and 9 bases from J, the junction contained 8 bases not matched to a gene. Germline V gives CDR1 MGHRA, CDR2 YSYEKL. The CDR3 has 14 amino acids. CDR3 amino acids: CASSQPGLAPEQFF. CDR3 bases: TGCGCCAGCAGTCAGCCGGGACTAGCGCCTGAGCAGTTCTTC.

V is TRBV19 and J is TRBJ2-7, with 10 bases matching TRBD2. The ends lost 5 bases at V and 0 bases at J; junction bases unmatched: 4. Germline V lookup: CDR1 LNHDA, CDR2 SQIVND (reference sequence). There are 15 residues in the CDR3. CDR3 protein: CASSVIAGGSYEQYF. CDR3 bases: TGTGCCAGTAGTGTAATAGCGGGAGGCTCCTACGAGCAGTACTTC.

J is TRBJ1-4 and V is TRBV11-2; D not resolved. Trimming shortened V by 5 bases and J by 3 bases, and 13 bases separated the two germline ends. The germline V gene encodes CDR1 SGHAT and CDR2 FQNNGV. The CDR3 covers 15 residues. CDR3 amino acids: CASSPLRLANEKLFF. CDR3 in DNA: TGTGCCAGCAGCCCCCTGCGTCTTGCTAATGAAAAACTGTTTTTT.

The chain carries TRBV11-2 and TRBJ1-1; D possibly corresponds to TRBD1 (5 bases). Trimming took off 5 bases at V and 0 bases at J, with 7 bases between the two ends. CDR3 length: 13 amino acids. Germline CDR1 and CDR2: SGHAT and FQNNGV. In nucleotides, the CDR3 is TGTGCCAGCAGCAGGGGCATGAACACTGAAGCTTTCTTT. Protein sequence: CASSRGMNTEAFF.

This clone was recorded once. V gene TRBV27 combines with J gene TRBJ1-6, with D maybe TRBD1 (6 bases). Deletions cut 5 bases from V and 8 bases from J, with 16 bases between. Germline assignment: CDR1 MNHEY and CDR2 SMNVEV (reference sequence). CDR3 size: 15 residues. Here the CDR3 reads CASSPWTVPDSPLHF. DNA of the CDR3: TGTGCCAGCAGTCCTTGGACAGTCCCCGATTCACCCCTCCACTTT.

The chain uses TRBV24-1 and TRBJ2-2; the match to TRBD2 covers 13 bases. Trimming at V came to 9 bases and at J to 6 bases, leaving 0 bases not matched to a gene. The CDR3 contains 13 residues. Germline CDR1 is KGHDR and CDR2 is SFDVKD. The CDR3 bases are TGTGCCACCGGACTAGCGGGAGCCGGGGAGCTGTTTTTT. This codes for CATGLAGAGELFF.

The chain combines TRBV27 with TRBJ1-2; 8 bases align to TRBD1. Per germline, CDR1 MNHEY and CDR2 SMNVEV (reference sequence). The V segment lost 6 bases and the J segment 4 bases; nucleotides outside the gene matches: 7. The CDR3 is 14 residues long. In DNA, the CDR3 is TGTGCCAGCAGGCGCCCAGGGGGCGGCTATGGCTACACCTTC. Its protein product is CASRRPGGGYGYTF.

The chain carries TRBV11-2 and TRBJ2-5; D is uncertain. Between the trimmed V and J ends, which lost 4 bases and 5 bases, there was a span of 8 bases. Germline V lookup: CDR1 SGHAT, CDR2 FQNNGV. This CDR3 spans 12 amino acids. The CDR3 spells CASSSVRETQYF. The CDR3 DNA reads as TGTGCCAGCAGCTCCGTGCGGGAGACCCAGTACTTC.

V and J are TRBV4-2 and TRBJ1-5; TRBD1 agrees at 7 bases. The trim removed 0 bases at V and 7 bases at J, leaving 3 bases unmatched. CDR3 size: 14 residues. Germline V gene sequence: CDR1 LGHNA, CDR2 YNFKEQ. The CDR3 loop reads CASSQEAGGQPQHF. The CDR3 coding sequence is TGTGCCAGCAGCCAAGAGGCAGGGGGGCAGCCCCAGCATTTT.

The gene calls are TRBV9 and TRBJ2-3; weak D call: TRBD1 (6 bases). V gave up 0 bases and J gave up 11 bases, with 13 bases separating them. Germline CDR1 reads SGDLS; CDR2 reads YYNGEE. The CDR3 loop spans 13 amino acids. The DNA of the CDR3 is TGTGCCAGCAGCGTAGATGGCCGAGGGGGGCAGTATTTT. Translated, it gives CASSVDGRGGQYF.